This T cell receptor (beta chain) emerged from a study of T cells in Graves' hyperthyroidism and ophthalmopathy. This clonotype has a handful of counts. Its cognate antigen is unknown. Overall study results and limits: Most thyroid clonotypes that were expanded above 0.001 also turned up in blood.

The CDR3 runs to 16 residues. J was trimmed by 7 bases and V by 3 bases; bases with no gene match: 10. The germline V gene encodes CDR1 MNHEY and CDR2 SVGEGT. A sample of blood taken at first hyperthyroidism diagnosis preceded any ophthalmopathy symptoms. PBMCs were collected from an approximately 10 ml volume of fresh peripheral blood. Template material for amplifying TCR beta CDR3 regions consisted of RNA transcripts. First-round RT-PCR targeting the TCR CDR3 was performed with the HTBI primer set. TCRdb called the multiplex PCR reads again in MiXCR, with one record for every CDR3 protein. The top ten clones hold about 5.8% of a sample with approximately 620,000 distinct CDR3 sequences, about 14% of them seen once.

The V gene is TRBV6-2 or TRBV6-3, the J gene TRBJ2-1; 9 bases line up with TRBD2. Sequenced input: blood. This TCR was sampled from a woman aged 25 to 39 with Graves' hyperthyroidism that later progressed to Graves' ophthalmopathy. CDR3 DNA sequence: TGTGCCAGCAGTTATGCGATTAGCGGGAGCAATAATGAGCAGTTCTTC. Its protein is CASSYAISGSNNEQFF.